This TCR beta chain comes out of a study of persistence of HIV-infected CD4 T cells. Comment on this clone: The antigen is unknown.

An overlapping HIV-1 Gag peptide pool stimulated these cells at 0.95 to 1 ug/peptide/mL. Memory cells lacking CD40L and CD69 with high CD45RO were sorted. CD4+ T cell counts exceeded 400 cells/uL; CMV serology was positive. The immunoSEQ assay was version 4, run in survey mode. The repertoire was sequenced with immunoSEQ multiplex PCR; TCRdb's copy has only in-frame clones and lacks some. The repertoire includes about 36,000 clones, about 81% of them detected once, and almost 1% sits in the top ten. Germline CDR1 is SGDLS and CDR2 is YYNGEE. The CDR3 is 14 amino acids. Trimming took 4 bases from V and 9 from J, leaving 14 bases between them.

The chain carries TRBV9 and TRBJ1-6; TRBD1 might be the D (5 bases). Sequencing was performed on cultured CD4+ T cells from PBMCs, taken from a patient who received antiretroviral therapy. The receptor was isolated from an adult with HIV. The donor label of this sample is uncertain. The CDR3 DNA is TGTGCCAGCAGCCCTCGGAAGGGGCGTTCACCCCTCCACTTT. This gives the protein CASSPRKGRSPLHF.